This record concerns one T cell receptor (beta chain) sequence. This record comes from a study of shared clonotypes between healthy human individuals. Genomic DNA (from each subset) was split evenly across several immunoSEQ plates. The DNA input per sorted-subset replicate PCR was approximately 210 ng, corresponding to some 30,000 T cell genomes. Sequencing was performed with immunoSEQ multiplex PCR; in TCRdb, only in-frame clones are kept and a portion is missing. The sample carries around 2.1 million clones, approximately 95% recorded once. Material for sequencing was naive CD4+ T cells sorted from blood. The subset: CD45RA+ positively selected. The sequence derives from a man aged 18 to 29 in good health.

The CDR3 DNA reads TGTGCCAGCGCAGGTGCAACTAATGAAAAACTGTTTTTT. It specifies CASAGATNEKLFF. This sequence joins TRBV18 and TRBJ1-4, with D uncertain. Trimming took 8 bases from V and 0 from J, leaving 7 bases between them. Germline V lookup: CDR1 KGHSH, CDR2 LQKENI. This CDR3 is 13 amino acids long.